The 3 T cell receptor beta chains listed next were all sequenced from one sample in a study of cytomegalovirus exposure and HLA in healthy donors. Researchers ran the PCR with 60 Vbeta and 13 Jbeta primers. Produced via immunoSEQ multiplex PCR; TCRdb's table is partial and in-frame only. This sample has 200,000 to 250,000 clones, with 70% to 80% found just once. Specimen: PBMCs. These receptors were taken from a woman in her sixties or seventies in good health and CMV-seropositive.

The chain recombines TRBV2 with TRBJ2-5; 13 bases line up with TRBD2. Trimming took 1 base from V and 3 from J; bases not matched to a gene: 5. The germline CDR1 and CDR2 sequences are SNHLY and FYNNEI. The CDR3 has 17 residues. The CDR3 sequence is CASSEGRLAGGEETQYF. CDR3 nucleotide sequence: TGTGCCAGCAGTGAAGGTCGACTAGCGGGGGGAGAAGAGACCCAGTACTTC.

The J gene is TRBJ1-5, the V gene TRBV29-1; 8 nucleotides agree with TRBD1. CDR1 SQVTM and CDR2 ANQGSEA come from the germline V gene. J gave up 3 bases and V 5 bases, and 6 bases lay outside the gene matches. The CDR3 runs to 14 residues. The CDR3 is CSVCDRGYNQPQHF. In DNA form, the CDR3 reads TGCAGCGTTTGTGACAGGGGATACAATCAGCCCCAGCATTTT.

This sequence joins TRBV7-2 and TRBJ1-1; unclear D gene. This CDR3 is built from 13 residues. In germline, CDR1 is SGHTA, CDR2 FQGNSA. Trimming pared 5 bases from V and 2 bases from J, leaving 9 bases between. CDR3 in amino acids: CASSESGNTEAFF. CDR3 sequence (DNA): TGTGCCAGCAGCGAATCGGGAAACACTGAAGCTTTCTTT.